The present T cell receptor beta chain was sequenced within a study of blood T cells in healthy people across ages. Using a J-beta primer mix together with a sample-barcoded 5' primer, a second PCR was run for roughly 7 to 11 cycles. MiXCR, run by TCRdb on the 5' RACE reads, gives a single entry per CDR3 protein. The sample carries 1.4 million to 1.5 million distinct CDR3 sequences, around 39% recorded once. Germline CDR1 SQVTM, CDR2 ANQGSEA. This CDR3 comprises 16 residues. The trim removed 6 bases at V and 1 base at J, leaving 8 bases unmatched. The source is a woman between 18 and 30 years old in good health. The sample comprised blood. The chain is built from TRBV29-1 and TRBJ2-5; 13 nucleotides agree with TRBD2. The CDR3 DNA sequence: TGCAGCGTGTCCGGACTAGCGGGAGTGACCCAAGAGACCCAGTACTTC. Translating gives CSVSGLAGVTQETQYF.